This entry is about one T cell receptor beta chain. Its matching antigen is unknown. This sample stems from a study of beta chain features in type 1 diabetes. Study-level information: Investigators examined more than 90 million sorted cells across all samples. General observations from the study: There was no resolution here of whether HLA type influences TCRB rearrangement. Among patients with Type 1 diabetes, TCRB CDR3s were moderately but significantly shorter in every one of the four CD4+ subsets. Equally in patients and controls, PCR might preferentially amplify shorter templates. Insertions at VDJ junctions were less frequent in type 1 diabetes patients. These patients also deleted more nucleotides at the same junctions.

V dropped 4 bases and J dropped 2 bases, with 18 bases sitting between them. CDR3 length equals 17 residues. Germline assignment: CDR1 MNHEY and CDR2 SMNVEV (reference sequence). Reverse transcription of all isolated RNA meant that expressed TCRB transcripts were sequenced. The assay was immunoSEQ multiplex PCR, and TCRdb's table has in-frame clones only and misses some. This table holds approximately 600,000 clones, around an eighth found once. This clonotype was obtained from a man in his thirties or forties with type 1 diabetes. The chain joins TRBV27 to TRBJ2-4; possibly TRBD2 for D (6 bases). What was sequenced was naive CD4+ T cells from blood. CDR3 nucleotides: TGTGCCAGCAGTTCCAGGTGGGGTAGCGGCCCCAAAAACATTCAGTACTTC. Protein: CASSSRWGSGPKNIQYF.